These 9 T cell receptor beta chains share one sample of origin, sequenced in a study of spatial heterogeneity in lung cancer. TCRdb processed the 5' RACE reads anew with MiXCR; each CDR3 protein has one entry. This table has about 120,000 distinct CDR3 sequences, less than 15% appearing once. The time point is: blood at routine non-recurrence follow-up after resection. The authors sequenced whole RNA from tumor, nontumor lung or frozen PBMC without sorting. Sequenced here: PBMCs, sampled at follow-up. The receptors here all came from a male donor with early-stage non-small cell lung cancer.

At least ten counts were recorded for this clonotype. The chain is built from TRBV7-8 and TRBJ2-3; 7 bases fit TRBD2. From germline, CDR1 is SGHVS and CDR2 FQNEAQ. V shed 8 bases and J 6 bases; nucleotides not matched to a gene: 8. The CDR3 loop spans 13 amino acids. The CDR3 spells CASGWGGTDTQYF. In DNA, the CDR3 is TGTGCCAGCGGGTGGGGAGGGACTGATACGCAGTATTTT.

This clonotype was picked up one time. The CDR3 DNA is TGTGCCAGTAACCTAGACTACTCTGGGGCCAACGTCCTGACTTTC. Translation: CASNLDYSGANVLTF. The chain combines TRBV19 with TRBJ2-6; a weak D match, TRBD2 (5 bases). The CDR3 is 15 amino acids. CDR1 and CDR2 (germline): LNHDA, SQIVND (reference sequence). Deletions cut 7 bases from V and 0 bases from J, with 10 bases between.

The CDR3 loop reads CASRRLSGGFRTEAFF. The DNA for the CDR3 is TGTGCCAGCAGACGCCTAAGCGGGGGATTTCGCACTGAAGCTTTCTTT. The chain joins TRBV6-5 to TRBJ1-1; perhaps TRBD1 as D (5 bases). This CDR3 has 16 residues. V was clipped by 6 bases and J by 4 bases, with 21 bases between them. The germline gives CDR1 MNHEY, CDR2 SVGAGI.

This clonotype appeared a few times. This chain uses TRBV5-1 with TRBJ2-1, with a tentative D call TRBD2 (6 bases). CDR1 and CDR2 (germline): SGHRS, YFSETQ. Trimming pared 4 bases from V and 5 bases from J, leaving 10 bases between. This CDR3 region has 13 residues. Here the CDR3 reads CASSQGLNNEQFF. The CDR3, as DNA: TGCGCCAGCAGCCAAGGACTAAACAATGAGCAGTTCTTC.

This clonotype showed up many times. This chain uses TRBV5-5 with TRBJ2-1; the D call may be TRBD1 or TRBD2 (6 bases each). From germline, CDR1 is SGHKS and CDR2 YYEKEE (reference sequence). The V gene lost 2 bases and the J gene lost 7 bases, with 13 bases spanning the gap. The CDR3 covers 14 residues. CDR3 bases: TGTGCCAGCAGCTTACAGGGAGGCAGTAATGAGCAGTTCTTC. Residues: CASSLQGGSNEQFF. Full variable domain (outside the CDR3, taken from reference TRBV5-5 and TRBJ2-1): DAGVTQSPTHLIKTRGQQVTLRCSPISGHKSVSWYQQVLGQGPQFIFQYYEKEERGRGNFPDRFSARQFPNYSSELNVNALLLGDSALYLCASSLQGGSNEQFFGPGTRLTVL.

The chain combines TRBV3-1 with TRBJ1-1; D is possibly TRBD1 (5 bases). Germline V gives CDR1 LGHDT, CDR2 YNNKEL (reference sequence). Trimming shortened V by 8 bases and J by 4 bases, and 20 bases separated the two germline ends. The CDR3 sequence is 15 residues long. CDR3 nucleotides: TGTGCCAGCGGCGTAACCGGGGCCTCCACCACTGAAGCTTTCTTT. As protein: CASGVTGASTTEAFF. The full variable domain, with the rest looked up from reference TRBV3-1 and TRBJ1-1, is DTAVSQTPKYLVTQMGNDKSIKCEQNLGHDTMYWYKQDSKKFLKIMFSYNNKELIINETVPNRFSPKSPDKAHLNLHINSLELGDSAVYFCASGVTGASTTEAFFGQGTRLTVV.

In this sample, this clonotype turned up a few times. V gene TRBV9 combines with J gene TRBJ1-6; 9 nucleotides match TRBD1. In germline, CDR1 is SGDLS, CDR2 YYNGEE. The CDR3 has 14 residues. V was pared by 3 bases and J by 11 bases, with 6 bases of the junction left unmatched. The CDR3 sequence is CASSDGTGLTPLHF. CDR3 nucleotide sequence: TGTGCCAGCAGCGACGGGACAGGGCTGACACCCCTCCACTTT.

This clonotype was seen only a few times. This chain uses TRBV5-1 with TRBJ2-3, with D hard to call. This CDR3 spans 14 amino acids. Between the trimmed V and J ends, which lost 0 bases and 0 bases, there was a span of 5 bases. Germline V gene lookup returns CDR1 SGHRS and CDR2 YFSETQ. Here the CDR3 reads CASSLVLSTDTQYF. The CDR3 DNA follows: TGCGCCAGCAGCTTGGTCTTGAGCACAGATACGCAGTATTTT.

This clonotype was seen at least ten times. The V and J genes are TRBV20-1 and TRBJ1-5, with D maybe TRBD1 (6 bases). Germline CDR1 is DFQATT and CDR2 is SNEGSKA (reference sequence). V was cut by 4 bases and J by 3 bases, with 10 bases left in between. CDR3 length equals 13 residues. The CDR3 sequence is CSATDSFNQPQHF. The CDR3 nucleotides read TGCAGTGCTACGGACAGTTTCAATCAGCCCCAGCATTTT.